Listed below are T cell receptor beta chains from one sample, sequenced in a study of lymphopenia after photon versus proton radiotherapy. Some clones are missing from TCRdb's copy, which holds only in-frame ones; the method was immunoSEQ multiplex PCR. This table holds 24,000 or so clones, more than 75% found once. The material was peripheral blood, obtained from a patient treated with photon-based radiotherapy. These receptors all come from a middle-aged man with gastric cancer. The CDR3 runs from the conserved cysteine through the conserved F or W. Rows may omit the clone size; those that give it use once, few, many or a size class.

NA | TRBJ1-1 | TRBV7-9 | CASSLRLGLLNTEAFF
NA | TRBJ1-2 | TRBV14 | CASSQERRGQGSRNYGYTF
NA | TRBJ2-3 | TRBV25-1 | CASSDSGGITDTQYF
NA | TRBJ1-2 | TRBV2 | CASSDSARGYTF
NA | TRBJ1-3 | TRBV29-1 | CSVDVSGNTIYF
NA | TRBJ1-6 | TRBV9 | CASSAGLYNSPLHF
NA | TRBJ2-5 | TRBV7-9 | CASSLLLEGETQYF
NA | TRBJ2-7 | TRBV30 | CAWSETYEQYF
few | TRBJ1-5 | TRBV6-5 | CASRGNGQPQHF
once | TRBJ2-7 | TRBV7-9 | CASSLRGGVEQYF
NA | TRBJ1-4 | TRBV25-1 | CASSDLRGDEKLFF
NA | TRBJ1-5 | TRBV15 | CATSRDRPTGNQPQHF
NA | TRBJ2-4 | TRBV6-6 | CASTTGLAPAIQYF
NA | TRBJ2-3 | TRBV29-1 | CSVTTSGGAYTQYF
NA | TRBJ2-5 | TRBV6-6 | CASSYTLAGGQETQYF
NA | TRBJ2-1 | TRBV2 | CASSEGGSSYNEQFF
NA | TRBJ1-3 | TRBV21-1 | CASRGTGEPGNTIYF
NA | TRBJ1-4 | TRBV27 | CASSLSQDWAKLFF
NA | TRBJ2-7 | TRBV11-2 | CASSLRGIGPTYEQYF
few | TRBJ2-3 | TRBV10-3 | CAISEAGAKPDTQYF
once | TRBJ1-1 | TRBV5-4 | CASSLGGRLNTEAFF
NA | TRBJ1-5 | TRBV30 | CAWSFGQGTNQPQHF
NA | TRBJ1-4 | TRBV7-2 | CASSLGSTNEKLFF
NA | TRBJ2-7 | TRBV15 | CATSRGTVGRSEQYF
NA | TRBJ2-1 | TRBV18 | CASSLAGGTYNEQFF
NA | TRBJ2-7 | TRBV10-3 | CATRDPGYSYEQYF
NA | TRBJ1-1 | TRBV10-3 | CAISEMPAWGGNTEAFF
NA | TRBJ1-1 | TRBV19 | CASRGPRNTEAFF
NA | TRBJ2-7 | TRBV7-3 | CASSLEAGPYEQYF
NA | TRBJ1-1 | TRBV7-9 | CASSRVSAEAFF
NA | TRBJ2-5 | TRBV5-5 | CASSTPGRSQETQYF
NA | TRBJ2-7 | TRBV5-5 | CASSLDLPTKQYF
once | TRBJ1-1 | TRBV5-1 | CASSLMGSTGTEAFF
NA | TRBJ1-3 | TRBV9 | CASSVTTGTKGNTIYF
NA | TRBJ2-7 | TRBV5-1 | CASSPFGGEQYF
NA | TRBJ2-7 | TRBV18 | CASSPQGGGASYEQYF
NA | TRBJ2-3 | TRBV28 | CASSFLSGTDTQYF